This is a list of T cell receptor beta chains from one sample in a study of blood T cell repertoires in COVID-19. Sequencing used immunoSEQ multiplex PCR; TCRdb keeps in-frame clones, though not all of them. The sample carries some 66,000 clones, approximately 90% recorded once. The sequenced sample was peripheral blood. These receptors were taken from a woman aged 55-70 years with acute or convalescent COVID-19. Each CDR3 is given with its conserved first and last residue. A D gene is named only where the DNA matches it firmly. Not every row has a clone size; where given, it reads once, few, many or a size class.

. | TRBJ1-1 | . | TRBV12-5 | TGTGCTAGTGTTGTCGGGGTCCCTGGGGAAGCTTTCTTT | CASVVGVPGEAFF
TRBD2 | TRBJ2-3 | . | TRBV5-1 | TGCGCCAGCAGCTTGGGTTCCGCGGGAGGGTTCACAGATACGCAGTATTTT | CASSLGSAGGFTDTQYF
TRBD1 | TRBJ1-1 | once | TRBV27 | TGTGCCACCAAGGAGGGACAGGGGAAATTTATGAACACTGAAGCTTTCTTT | CATKEGQGKFMNTEAFF
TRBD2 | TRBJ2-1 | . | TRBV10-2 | TGCGCCAGCTCAAGACTAGCGGCTTACAATGAGCAGTTCTTC | CASSRLAAYNEQFF
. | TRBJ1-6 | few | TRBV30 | TGTGCCTGGGAGAGGGCTAATTCACCCCTCCACTTT | CAWERANSPLHF
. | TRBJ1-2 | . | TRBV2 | TGTGCCAGCAGTTCGCTACCCGGGAGGGACCAGAATTATGGCTACACCTTC | CASSSLPGRDQNYGYTF
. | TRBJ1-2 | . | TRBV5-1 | TGCGCCAGCAGCTTTTCGACTGCTAACTATGGCTATACCTTC | CASSFSTANYGYTF
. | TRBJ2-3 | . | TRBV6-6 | TGTGCCAGCAGTTACCCCTTTCGCACAGATACGCAGTATTTT | CASSYPFRTDTQYF
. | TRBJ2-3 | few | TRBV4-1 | TGCGCCAGCAGCCCCAACCGGCGGGCCTGGGGCACAGATACGCAGTATTTT | CASSPNRRAWGTDTQYF
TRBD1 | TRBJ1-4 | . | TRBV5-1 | TGCGCCAGCAGCCAAGGGACAGGGATGAATGAAAAACTGTTTTTT | CASSQGTGMNEKLFF
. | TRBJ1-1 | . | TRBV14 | TGTGCCAGCAGTCAAGGGTGGGCCACTGAAGCTTTCTTT | CASSQGWATEAFF
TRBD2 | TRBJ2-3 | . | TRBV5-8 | TGTGCCAGCAGCTTTTATCCAGCGGGAGGGGGAGATACGCAGTATTTT | CASSFYPAGGGDTQYF
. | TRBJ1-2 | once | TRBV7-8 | TGTGCCAGCAGCCTTACACAGGGTTACTATGGCTACACCTTC | CASSLTQGYYGYTF
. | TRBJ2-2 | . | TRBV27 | TGTGCCAGCAGTCAAAGGAGCAGGGCCGGGGAGCTGTTTTTT | CASSQRSRAGELFF
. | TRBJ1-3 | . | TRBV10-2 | TGCGCCAGCAGCCACAGGATGTCTGAGGACACCATATATTTT | CASSHRMSEDTIYF
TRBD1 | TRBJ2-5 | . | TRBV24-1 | TGTGCCACCAGTGATCAGGGGGCGCGAGAAGAGACCCAGTACTTC | CATSDQGAREETQYF
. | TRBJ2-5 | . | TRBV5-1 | TGCGCCAGCAGCCCAAGTGGAGTTCGTGAGACCCAGTACTTC | CASSPSGVRETQYF
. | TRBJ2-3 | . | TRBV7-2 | TGTGCCAGCAGCTTAGACTACACAGATACGCAGTATTTT | CASSLDYTDTQYF
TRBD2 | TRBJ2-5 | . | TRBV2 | TGTGCCAGCAGGTGGGGGGGTGGCGGTGGGTCAGTAGCGGGAATATTCCCCCAAGAGACCCAGTACTTC | CASRWGGGGGSVAGIFPQETQYF
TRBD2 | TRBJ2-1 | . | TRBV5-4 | TGTGCCAGCAGCTTGCCGGATACTAGCGGGAGTTTGGGTGAGCAGTTCTTC | CASSLPDTSGSLGEQFF
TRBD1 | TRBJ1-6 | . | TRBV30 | TGTGCCTGGAGTCCAATAACAGGGGATAATTCACCCCTCCACTTT | CAWSPITGDNSPLHF
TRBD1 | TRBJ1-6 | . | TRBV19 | TGTGCCAGTAGTCCGTGGACAGGGGCCCTCCCATCACCCCTCCACTTT | CASSPWTGALPSPLHF
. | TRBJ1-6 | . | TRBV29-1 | TGCAGCGTTGTCAGGGAGGATTCACCCCTCCACTTT | CSVVREDSPLHF
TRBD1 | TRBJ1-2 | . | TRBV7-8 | TGTGCCAGCAGCCTACGATTAGACGGACAGGGGGCCCATGGCTACACCTTC | CASSLRLDGQGAHGYTF
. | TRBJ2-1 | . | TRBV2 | TGTGCCGGCGCGTTGGGGCTGAACAATGAGCAGTTCTTC | CAGALGLNNEQFF
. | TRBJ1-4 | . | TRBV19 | TGTGCCAGTAGTATGAGGGTCCCAACTAATGAAAAACTGTTTTTT | CASSMRVPTNEKLFF
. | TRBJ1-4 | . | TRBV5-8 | TGTGCCAGCAACTTCAACCGGGTCTCTAATGAAAAACTGTTTTTT | CASNFNRVSNEKLFF
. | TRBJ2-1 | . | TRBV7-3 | TGTGCCAGCAGCATAGTCCCCTACAATGAGCAGTTCTTC | CASSIVPYNEQFF
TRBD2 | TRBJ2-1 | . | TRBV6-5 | TGTGCCAGCAGCGGGCTAGCGGGGAGGGATGAGCAGTTCTTC | CASSGLAGRDEQFF
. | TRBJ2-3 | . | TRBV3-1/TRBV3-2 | TGTGCCAGCAGCCGACGACTTGGCGCAGATACGCAGTATTTT | CASSRRLGADTQYF